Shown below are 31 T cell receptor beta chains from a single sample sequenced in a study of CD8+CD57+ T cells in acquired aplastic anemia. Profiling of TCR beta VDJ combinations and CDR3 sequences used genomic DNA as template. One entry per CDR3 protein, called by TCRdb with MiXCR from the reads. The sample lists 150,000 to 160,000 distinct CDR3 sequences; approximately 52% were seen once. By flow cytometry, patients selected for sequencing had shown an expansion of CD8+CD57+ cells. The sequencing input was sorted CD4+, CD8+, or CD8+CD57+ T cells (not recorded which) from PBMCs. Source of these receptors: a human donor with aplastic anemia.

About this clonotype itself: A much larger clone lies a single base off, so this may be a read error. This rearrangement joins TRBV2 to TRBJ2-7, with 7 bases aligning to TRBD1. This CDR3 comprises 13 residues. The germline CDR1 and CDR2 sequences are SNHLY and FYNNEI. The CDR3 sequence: CASSTRDSYERYF. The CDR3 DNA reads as TGTGCCAGCAGTACCCGGGACAGCTACGAGCGGTACTTC.

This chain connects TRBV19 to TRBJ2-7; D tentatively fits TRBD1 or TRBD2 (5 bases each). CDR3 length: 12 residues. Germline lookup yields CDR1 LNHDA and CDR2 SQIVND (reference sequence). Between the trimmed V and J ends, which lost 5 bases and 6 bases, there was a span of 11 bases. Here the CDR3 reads CASSQGDGEQYF. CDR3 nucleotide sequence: TGTGCCAGTAGTCAGGGAGACGGCGAGCAGTACTTC.

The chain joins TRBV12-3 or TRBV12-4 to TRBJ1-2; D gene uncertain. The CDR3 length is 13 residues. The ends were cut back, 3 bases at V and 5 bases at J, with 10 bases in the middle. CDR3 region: CASSFGSTYGYTF. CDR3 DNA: TGTGCCAGCAGTTTTGGGAGCACATATGGCTACACCTTC.

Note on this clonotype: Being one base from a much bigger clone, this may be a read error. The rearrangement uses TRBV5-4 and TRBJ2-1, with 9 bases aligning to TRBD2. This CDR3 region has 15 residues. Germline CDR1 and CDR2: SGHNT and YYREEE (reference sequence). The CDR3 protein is CANSWGTAGGIEQFF. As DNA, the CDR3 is TGTGCCAACAGCTGGGGTACGGCGGGGGGGATAGAGCAGTTCTTC.

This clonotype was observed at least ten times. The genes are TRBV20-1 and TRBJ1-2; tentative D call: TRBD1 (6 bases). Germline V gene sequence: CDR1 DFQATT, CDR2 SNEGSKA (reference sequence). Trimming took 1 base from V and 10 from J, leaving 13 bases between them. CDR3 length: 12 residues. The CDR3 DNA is TGCAGTGCTAGAGTCCCGGGGGGGCACTACACCTTC. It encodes CSARVPGGHYTF.

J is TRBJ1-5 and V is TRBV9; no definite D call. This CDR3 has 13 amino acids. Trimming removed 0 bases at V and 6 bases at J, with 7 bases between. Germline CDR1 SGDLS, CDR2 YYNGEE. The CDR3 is CASSVDQVQPQHF. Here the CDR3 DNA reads TGTGCCAGCAGCGTAGACCAGGTTCAGCCCCAGCATTTT. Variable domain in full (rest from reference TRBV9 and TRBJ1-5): DSGVTQTPKHLITATGQRVTLRCSPRSGDLSVYWYQQSLDQGLQFLIQYYNGEERAKGNILERFSAQQFPDLHSELNLSSLELGDSALYFCASSVDQVQPQHFGDGTRLSIL.

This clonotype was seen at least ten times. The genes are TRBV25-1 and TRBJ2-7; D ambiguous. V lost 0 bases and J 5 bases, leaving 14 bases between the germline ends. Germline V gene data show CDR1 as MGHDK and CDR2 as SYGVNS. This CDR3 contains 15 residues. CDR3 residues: CASSEYMAPGDEQYF. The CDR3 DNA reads TGTGCCAGCAGTGAATATATGGCCCCGGGCGACGAGCAGTACTTC.

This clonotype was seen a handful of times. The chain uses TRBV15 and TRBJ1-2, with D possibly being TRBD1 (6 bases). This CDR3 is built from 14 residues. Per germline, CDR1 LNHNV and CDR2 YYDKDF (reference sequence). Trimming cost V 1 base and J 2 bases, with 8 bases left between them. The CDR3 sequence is CATSRGTANYGYTF. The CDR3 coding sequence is TGTGCCACCAGCAGAGGGACAGCCAACTATGGCTACACCTTC.

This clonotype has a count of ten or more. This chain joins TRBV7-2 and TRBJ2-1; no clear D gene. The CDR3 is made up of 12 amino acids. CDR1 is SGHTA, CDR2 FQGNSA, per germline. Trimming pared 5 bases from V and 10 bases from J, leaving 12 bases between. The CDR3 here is CASSLRFGEQFF. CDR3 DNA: TGTGCCAGCAGCCTCAGGTTTGGGGAGCAGTTCTTC.

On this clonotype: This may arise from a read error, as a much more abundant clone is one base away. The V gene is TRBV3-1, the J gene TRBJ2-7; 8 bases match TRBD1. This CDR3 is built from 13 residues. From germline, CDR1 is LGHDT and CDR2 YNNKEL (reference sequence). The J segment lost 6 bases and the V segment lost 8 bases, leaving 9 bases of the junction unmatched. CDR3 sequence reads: CASGLSGGREQYF. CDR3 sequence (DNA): TGTGCCAGCGGTTTGTCAGGGGGCCGCGAGCAGTACTTC.

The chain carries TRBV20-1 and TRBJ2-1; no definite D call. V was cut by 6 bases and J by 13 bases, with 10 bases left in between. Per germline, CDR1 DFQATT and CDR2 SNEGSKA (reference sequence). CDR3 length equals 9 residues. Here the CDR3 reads CSAGTDQFF. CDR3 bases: TGCAGTGCCGGAACGGACCAGTTCTTC.

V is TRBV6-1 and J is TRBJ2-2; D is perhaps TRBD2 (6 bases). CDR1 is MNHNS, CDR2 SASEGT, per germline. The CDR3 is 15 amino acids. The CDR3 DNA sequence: TGTTGCCAGACCCCACGGGGAGGGAACACCGGGGAGCTGTTTTTT. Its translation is CCQTPRGGNTGELFF.

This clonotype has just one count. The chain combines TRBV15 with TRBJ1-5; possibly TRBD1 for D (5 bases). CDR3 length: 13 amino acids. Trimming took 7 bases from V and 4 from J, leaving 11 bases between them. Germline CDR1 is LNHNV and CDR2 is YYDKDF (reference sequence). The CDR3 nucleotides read TGTGCCACCATGGGGGAGGGGAATCAGCCCCAGCATTTT. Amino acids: CATMGEGNQPQHF.

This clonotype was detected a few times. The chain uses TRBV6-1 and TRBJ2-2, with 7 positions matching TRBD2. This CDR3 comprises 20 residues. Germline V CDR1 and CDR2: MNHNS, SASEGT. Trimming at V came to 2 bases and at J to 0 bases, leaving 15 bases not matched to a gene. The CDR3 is CASSELTWAGDLANTGELFF. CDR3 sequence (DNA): TGTGCCAGCAGTGAACTTACATGGGCGGGGGACCTCGCGAACACCGGGGAGCTGTTTTTT.

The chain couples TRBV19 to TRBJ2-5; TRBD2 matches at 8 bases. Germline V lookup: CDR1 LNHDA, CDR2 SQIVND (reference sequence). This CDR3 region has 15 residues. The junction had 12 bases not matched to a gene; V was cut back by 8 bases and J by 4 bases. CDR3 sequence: CASQTLAGIVETQYF. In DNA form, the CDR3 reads TGTGCCAGTCAGACCCTAGCGGGCATAGTAGAGACCCAGTACTTC.

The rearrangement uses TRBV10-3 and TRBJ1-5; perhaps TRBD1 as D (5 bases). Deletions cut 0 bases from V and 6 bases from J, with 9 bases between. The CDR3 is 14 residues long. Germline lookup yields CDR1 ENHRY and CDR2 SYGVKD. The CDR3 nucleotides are TGTGCCATCAGTGAGTCTGGGGACGTTCAGCCCCAGCATTTT. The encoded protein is CAISESGDVQPQHF.

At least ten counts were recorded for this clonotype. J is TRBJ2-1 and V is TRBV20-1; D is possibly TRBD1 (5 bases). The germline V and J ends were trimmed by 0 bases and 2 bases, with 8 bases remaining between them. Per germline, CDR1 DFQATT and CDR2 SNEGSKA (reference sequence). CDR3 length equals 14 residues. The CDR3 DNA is TGCAGTGCTAGAGATCAGGGCCCCTACAATGAGCAGTTCTTC. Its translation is CSARDQGPYNEQFF.

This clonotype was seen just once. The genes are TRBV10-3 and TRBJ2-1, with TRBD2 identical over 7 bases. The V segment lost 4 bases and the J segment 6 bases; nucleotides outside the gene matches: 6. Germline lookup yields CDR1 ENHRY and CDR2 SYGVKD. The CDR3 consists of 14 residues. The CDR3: CAISGRGDSNEQFF. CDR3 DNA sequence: TGTGCCATCAGTGGTCGGGGGGACTCCAATGAGCAGTTCTTC.

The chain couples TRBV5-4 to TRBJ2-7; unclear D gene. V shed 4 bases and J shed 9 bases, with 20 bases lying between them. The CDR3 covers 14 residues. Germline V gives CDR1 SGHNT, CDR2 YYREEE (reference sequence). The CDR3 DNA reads TGTGCCAGCAGCACCCCTTGTTTGGGGTCCGGGCAGTACTTC. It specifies CASSTPCLGSGQYF.

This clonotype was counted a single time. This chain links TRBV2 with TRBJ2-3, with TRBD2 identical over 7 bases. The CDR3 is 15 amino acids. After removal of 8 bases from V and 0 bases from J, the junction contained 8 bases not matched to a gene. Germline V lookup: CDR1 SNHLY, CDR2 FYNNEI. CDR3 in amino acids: CASVELAPSTDTQYF. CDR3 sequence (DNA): TGTGCCAGCGTCGAACTAGCGCCTAGCACAGATACGCAGTATTTT.

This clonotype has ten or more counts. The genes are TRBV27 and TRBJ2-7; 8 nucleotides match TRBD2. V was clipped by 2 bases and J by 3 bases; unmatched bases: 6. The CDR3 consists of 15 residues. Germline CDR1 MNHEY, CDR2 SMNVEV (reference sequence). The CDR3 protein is CASSLRAGGVYEQYF. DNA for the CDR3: TGTGCCAGCAGTTTACGGGCGGGGGGCGTCTACGAGCAGTACTTC.

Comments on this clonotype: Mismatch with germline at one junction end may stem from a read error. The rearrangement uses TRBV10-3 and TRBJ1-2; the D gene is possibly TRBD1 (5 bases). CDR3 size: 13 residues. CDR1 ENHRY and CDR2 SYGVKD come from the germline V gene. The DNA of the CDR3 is TGTGCCAGCAGTTACTCCAGGGCGGCAGGCTACACCTTC. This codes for CASSYSRAAGYTF.

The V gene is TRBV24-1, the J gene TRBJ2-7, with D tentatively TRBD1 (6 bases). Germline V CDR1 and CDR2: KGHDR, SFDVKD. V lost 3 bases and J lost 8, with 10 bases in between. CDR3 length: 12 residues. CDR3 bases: TGTGCCACCAGTGATCCTGGACAGAAGCAGTACTTC. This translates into CATSDPGQKQYF.

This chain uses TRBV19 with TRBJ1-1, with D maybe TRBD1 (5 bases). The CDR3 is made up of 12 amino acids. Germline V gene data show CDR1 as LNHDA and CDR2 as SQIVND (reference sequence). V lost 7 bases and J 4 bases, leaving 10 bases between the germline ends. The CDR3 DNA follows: TGTGCCAGTAACCTCGGGGGCACTGAAGCTTTCTTT. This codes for CASNLGGTEAFF.

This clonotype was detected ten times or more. The CDR3 bases are TGTGCCAGCAGCCCCCCCCCACAGATGGAGACCGGGGAGCTGTTTTTT. Amino acids: CASSPPPQMETGELFF. V usage is TRBV11-1 and J usage is TRBJ2-2; the D is unclear. The CDR3 loop spans 16 amino acids. Germline CDR1 is SGHAT and CDR2 is FQDESV (reference sequence). Trimming removed 5 bases at V and 5 bases at J, with 18 bases between.

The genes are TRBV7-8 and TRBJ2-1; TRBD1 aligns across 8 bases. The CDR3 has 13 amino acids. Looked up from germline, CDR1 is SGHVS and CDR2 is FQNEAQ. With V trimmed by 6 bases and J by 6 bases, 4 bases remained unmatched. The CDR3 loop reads CASRAGTGNEQFF. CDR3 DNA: TGTGCCAGCAGAGCCGGGACAGGCAATGAGCAGTTCTTC.

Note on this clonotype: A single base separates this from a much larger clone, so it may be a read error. The CDR3 sequence is CASSERTGAYQEAQYF. The CDR3 DNA reads TGTGCCAGCAGTGAGAGGACAGGAGCGTACCAAGAGGCCCAGTACTTC. This chain joins TRBV6-1 and TRBJ2-5, with TRBD1 matching over 7 bases. This CDR3 region has 16 residues. Looked up from germline, CDR1 is MNHNS and CDR2 is SASEGT.

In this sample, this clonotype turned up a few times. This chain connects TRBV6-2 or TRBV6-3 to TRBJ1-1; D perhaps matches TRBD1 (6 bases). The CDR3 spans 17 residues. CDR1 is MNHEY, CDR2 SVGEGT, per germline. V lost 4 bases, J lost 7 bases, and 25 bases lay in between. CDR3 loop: CASSSSPPTGGLREAFF. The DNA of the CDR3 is TGTGCCAGCAGTTCTTCCCCCCCGACAGGAGGGCTCCGTGAAGCTTTCTTT.

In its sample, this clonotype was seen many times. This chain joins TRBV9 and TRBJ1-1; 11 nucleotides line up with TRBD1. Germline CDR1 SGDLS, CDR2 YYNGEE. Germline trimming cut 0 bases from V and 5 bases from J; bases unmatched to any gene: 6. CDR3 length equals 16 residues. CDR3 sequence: CASSVGTGGGRTEAFF. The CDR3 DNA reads TGTGCCAGCAGCGTAGGGACAGGGGGCGGGAGGACTGAAGCTTTCTTT.

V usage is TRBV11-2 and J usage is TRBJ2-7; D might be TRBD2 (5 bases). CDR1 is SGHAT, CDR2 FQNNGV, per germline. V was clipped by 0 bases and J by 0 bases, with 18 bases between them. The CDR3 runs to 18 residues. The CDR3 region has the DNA TGTGCCAGCAGCTTAGAGGCGGGCCCCCCCCCCGCCTCCTACGAGCAGTACTTC. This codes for CASSLEAGPPPASYEQYF.

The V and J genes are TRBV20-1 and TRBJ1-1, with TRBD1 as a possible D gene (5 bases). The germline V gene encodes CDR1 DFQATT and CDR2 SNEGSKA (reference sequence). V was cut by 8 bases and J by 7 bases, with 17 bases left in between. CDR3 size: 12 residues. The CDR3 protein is CSSRGRGHEAFF. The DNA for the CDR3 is TGCAGTTCAAGAGGGAGGGGCCATGAAGCTTTCTTT.